A selection of T cell receptor beta chains follows, all from one sample in a study of shared clonotypes between healthy human individuals. Generated by immunoSEQ multiplex PCR, the TCRdb table keeps only in-frame clones and is missing some. The repertoire includes some 2,500,000 clones, approximately 93% of them detected once, and about 0.39% sits in the top ten. The specimen sequenced was naive CD4+ T cells from PBMCs. Receptors were obtained from a man between 18 and 29 years old in good health. Some clones in this sample may be carry-over from other donors' samples. Both conserved end residues are part of each CDR3. The D gene is left open where the match is weak. For some rows the clone size is stated as once, few or many, or as a class when expanded; others skip it.

>NA|TRBV6-1|TRBD1|TRBJ2-5
CASSGSDRDRGVRETQYF
TGTGCCAGCAGTGGCTCGGACAGGGATCGGGGCGTTCGAGAGACCCAGTACTTC
>NA|TRBV15|TRBD1|TRBJ2-3
CATTSGDRGRGSSTDTQYF
TGTGCCACCACAAGCGGGGACAGGGGACGGGGATCGAGCACAGATACGCAGTATTTT
>NA|TRBV25-1|NA|TRBJ1-1
CASSPRGTEAFF
TGTGCCAGCAGTCCACGGGGCACTGAAGCTTTCTTT
>NA|TRBV2|NA|TRBJ2-2
CASSEPSGGANTGELFF
TGTGCCAGCAGTGAACCCTCGGGCGGGGCGAACACCGGGGAGCTGTTTTTT
>NA|TRBV19|TRBD1|TRBJ2-7
CASSISLGTGAYEQYF
TGTGCCAGTAGTATCTCGCTCGGGACAGGGGCCTACGAGCAGTACTTC
>once|TRBV28|NA|TRBJ1-4
CASSSGSEKLFF
TGTGCCAGCAGTTCGGGGTCGGAAAAACTGTTTTTT
>NA|TRBV4-1|NA|TRBJ1-6
CASSLRDRDNSPLHF
TGCGCCAGCAGCCTCCGGGACCGAGATAATTCACCCCTCCACTTT
>NA|TRBV7-3|NA|TRBJ2-1
CASSLRGSGNEQFF
TGTGCCAGCAGCTTACGGGGGAGCGGCAATGAGCAGTTCTTC
>NA|TRBV9|NA|TRBJ2-1
CASSVAGGPVYNEQFF
TGTGCCAGCAGCGTCGCCGGGGGGCCTGTATACAATGAGCAGTTCTTC
>NA|TRBV6-5|NA|TRBJ2-7
CAVTGSTYEQYF
TGTGCCGTCACCGGGAGTACCTACGAGCAGTACTTC
>NA|TRBV10-3|NA|TRBJ1-4
CAISSTTRDTGEKLFF
TGTGCCATCAGTAGTACGACCCGGGACACAGGTGAAAAACTGTTTTTT
>NA|TRBV2|TRBD1|TRBJ1-5
CASSGQGNQPQHF
TGTGCCAGCAGCGGACAGGGGAATCAGCCCCAGCATTTT
>NA|TRBV5-1|TRBD2|TRBJ2-7
CASSLGTSGSPSSYEQYF
TGCGCCAGCAGCTTGGGTACTAGCGGGAGTCCAAGCTCCTACGAGCAGTACTTC
>NA|TRBV29-1|NA|TRBJ1-1
CSVLHMNTEAFF
TGCAGCGTTTTACATATGAACACTGAAGCTTTCTTT
>NA|TRBV7-9|TRBD1|TRBJ1-1
CASSPSSGGAGTEAFF
TGTGCCAGCAGCCCAAGTTCAGGGGGGGCTGGGACTGAAGCTTTCTTT
>NA|TRBV10-3|NA|TRBJ1-3
CAISLSGSGNTIYF
TGTGCCATCAGTCTCTCCGGCTCTGGAAACACCATATATTTT
>NA|TRBV6-6|NA|TRBJ2-6
CASRTGANVLTF
TGTGCCAGCAGAACAGGGGCCAACGTCCTGACTTTC
>NA|TRBV7-2|TRBD2|TRBJ2-5
CASSLRHSGRQETQYF
TGTGCCAGCAGCTTAAGACATAGCGGGAGACAAGAGACCCAGTACTTC
>NA|TRBV5-6|TRBD2|TRBJ2-3
CASSFGLAGTDTQYF
TGTGCCAGCAGCTTTGGACTAGCGGGAACGGACACGCAGTATTTT
>NA|TRBV27|NA|TRBJ2-4
CASSFKGPLAKNIQYF
TGTGCCAGCAGTTTTAAGGGGCCCTTAGCCAAAAACATTCAGTACTTC
>NA|TRBV19|TRBD1|TRBJ2-1
CASSIRDRGTDEQFF
TGTGCCAGTAGTATCCGGGACAGGGGGACCGATGAGCAGTTCTTC
>NA|TRBV4-2|TRBD2|TRBJ2-5
CASSHEGLAGVETQYF
TGTGCCAGCAGCCACGAAGGACTAGCGGGAGTGGAGACCCAGTACTTC
>NA|TRBV19|TRBD1|TRBJ1-2
CASHPSGRGRQEGYTF
TGTGCCAGCCATCCCTCCGGCAGGGGGAGACAGGAAGGCTACACCTTC
>NA|TRBV9|NA|TRBJ2-1
CASSVADKPYNEQFF
TGTGCCAGCAGCGTAGCCGACAAACCCTACAATGAGCAGTTCTTC
>NA|TRBV6-4|TRBD2|TRBJ2-7
CASSRTSGGTYEQYF
TGTGCCAGCAGCCGGACTAGCGGGGGGACCTACGAGCAGTACTTC
>NA|TRBV5-1|NA|TRBJ1-2
CASSLGQAPVDSYTF
TGCGCCAGCAGCTTGGGACAGGCCCCGGTCGATAGCTACACCTTC
>NA|TRBV6-5|TRBD1|TRBJ1-2
CASSHRDRGNYGYTF
TGTGCCAGCAGTCACCGGGACAGGGGGAACTATGGCTACACCTTC
>NA|TRBV5-4|TRBD2|TRBJ2-1
CASSPSRTSASEQFF
TGTGCCAGCAGTCCAAGTCGGACTAGCGCATCTGAGCAGTTCTTC
>NA|TRBV29-1|NA|TRBJ1-4
CSVAAGPRGEKLFF
TGCAGCGTTGCGGCGGGACCTAGGGGTGAAAAACTGTTTTTT
>NA|TRBV4-3|NA|TRBJ2-3
CASSQDSGHSTDTQYF
TGCGCCAGCAGCCAGGATTCCGGACACAGCACAGATACGCAGTATTTT
>NA|TRBV7-6|NA|TRBJ1-4
CASSLGGQGNEKLFF
TGTGCCAGCAGCTTAGGGGGTCAGGGGAATGAAAAACTGTTTTTT
>NA|TRBV6-1|NA|TRBJ2-1
CASSDLYPPYTYNEQFF
TGTGCCAGCAGTGATCTCTACCCCCCTTATACCTACAATGAGCAGTTCTTC
>once|TRBV28|NA|TRBJ1-6
CASTQGRARFNSPLHF
TGTGCCAGCACCCAGGGGAGGGCCCGATTTAATTCACCCCTCCACTTT
>NA|TRBV11-3|TRBD2|TRBJ2-2
CASSLDRASGPGELFF
TGTGCCAGCAGCTTAGATCGAGCTAGCGGACCCGGGGAGCTGTTTTTT
>NA|TRBV15|NA|TRBJ2-1
CATSRVGVSSYNEQFF
TGTGCCACCAGCAGAGTTGGGGTAAGCTCCTACAATGAGCAGTTCTTC
>NA|TRBV6-1|TRBD2|TRBJ2-7
CASSETASGTYEQYF
TGTGCCAGCAGTGAAACGGCTAGCGGAACCTACGAGCAGTACTTC
>NA|TRBV27|NA|TRBJ2-7
CASSSRDTSRQYF
TGTGCCAGCAGTTCGCGGGACACCTCTCGGCAGTACTTC
>NA|TRBV30|NA|TRBJ2-1
CAWSVRPKGGRNNEQFF
TGTGCCTGGAGTGTTAGGCCCAAGGGGGGACGGAACAATGAGCAGTTCTTC
>NA|TRBV15|TRBD2|TRBJ2-5
CATNEGGRGRETQYF
TGTGCCACCAACGAGGGCGGGAGGGGAAGAGAGACCCAGTACTTC
>NA|TRBV13|TRBD1|TRBJ2-1
CASTKGTDDEQFF
TGTGCCAGCACAAAGGGGACAGATGATGAGCAGTTCTTC
>NA|TRBV6-5|NA|TRBJ1-5
CASSYSRSNQPQHF
TGTGCCAGCAGTTACTCGAGGAGCAATCAGCCCCAGCATTTT
>NA|TRBV29-1|NA|TRBJ1-1
CSVARNTEAFF
TGCAGCGTTGCCCGAAACACTGAAGCTTTCTTT
>NA|TRBV14|NA|TRBJ2-1
CASSPWTPSEQFF
TGTGCCAGCAGCCCCTGGACACCCTCAGAGCAGTTCTTC
>once|TRBV18|NA|TRBJ2-3
CASSPSTDTQYF
TGTGCCAGCTCACCTTCCACAGATACGCAGTATTTT
>NA|TRBV27|NA|TRBJ2-1
CASSLLGLASSYNEQFF
TGTGCCAGCAGTTTATTAGGTCTGGCAAGCTCCTACAATGAGCAGTTCTTC
>NA|TRBV14|TRBD2|TRBJ2-7
CASSHRTSGRALYSYEQYF
TGTGCCAGCAGCCACCGGACTAGCGGGAGGGCCCTTTACTCCTACGAGCAGTACTTC
>NA|TRBV19|TRBD2|TRBJ2-2
CASSIAGTGGTSGSRSTGELFF
TGTGCCAGTAGTATCGCCGGGACAGGCGGGACTAGCGGGAGTCGAAGCACCGGGGAGCTGTTTTTT
>once|TRBV28|NA|TRBJ2-1
CASSPRGTRDNEQFF
TGTGCCAGCAGTCCCCGTGGGACCCGGGACAATGAGCAGTTCTTC
>NA|TRBV11-3|NA|TRBJ2-2
CASSSITGELFF
TGTGCCAGCAGCTCCATCACCGGGGAGCTGTTTTTT
>NA|TRBV28|NA|TRBJ2-7
CASTFGGRTYEQYF
TGTGCCAGCACTTTCGGGGGGCGCACCTACGAGCAGTACTTC
>NA|TRBV5-8|NA|TRBJ1-5
CASSEGTSRSNQPQHF
TGTGCCAGCAGCGAAGGGACTTCCCGGAGCAATCAGCCCCAGCATTTT
>NA|TRBV19|TRBD1|TRBJ1-1
CASSVVRQGGTEAFF
TGTGCCAGTAGTGTAGTTCGACAGGGAGGGACTGAAGCTTTCTTT
>few|TRBV28|NA|TRBJ1-1
CASSLKSGTEAFF
TGTGCCAGCAGTTTAAAGTCTGGAACTGAAGCTTTCTTT
>NA|TRBV5-5|TRBD1|TRBJ1-1
CASRGQGWNTEAFF
TGTGCCAGCAGGGGACAGGGTTGGAACACTGAAGCTTTCTTT
>NA|TRBV30|NA|TRBJ2-1
CAWSVRRAGVGEQFF
TGTGCCTGGAGTGTTAGGAGGGCCGGAGTTGGTGAGCAGTTCTTC
>NA|TRBV4-3|NA|TRBJ1-4
CASSQELLTTNEKLFF
TGCGCCAGCAGCCAAGAACTACTGACAACTAATGAAAAACTGTTTTTT
>once|TRBV5-8|NA|TRBJ1-1
CASSLGDRAFF
TGTGCCAGCAGTCTGGGGGATCGGGCTTTCTTT
>NA|TRBV5-1|NA|TRBJ2-7
CASSLFGGTTYEQYF
TGCGCCAGCAGCTTGTTTGGGGGTACCACCTACGAGCAGTACTTC
>NA|TRBV7-3|NA|TRBJ2-2
CASSSRRNTGELFF
TGTGCCAGCAGCTCGCGCCGGAACACCGGGGAGCTGTTTTTT
>NA|TRBV7-2|TRBD1|TRBJ2-5
CASSQSGQQETQYF
TGTGCCAGCAGCCAGTCGGGACAGCAAGAGACCCAGTACTTC